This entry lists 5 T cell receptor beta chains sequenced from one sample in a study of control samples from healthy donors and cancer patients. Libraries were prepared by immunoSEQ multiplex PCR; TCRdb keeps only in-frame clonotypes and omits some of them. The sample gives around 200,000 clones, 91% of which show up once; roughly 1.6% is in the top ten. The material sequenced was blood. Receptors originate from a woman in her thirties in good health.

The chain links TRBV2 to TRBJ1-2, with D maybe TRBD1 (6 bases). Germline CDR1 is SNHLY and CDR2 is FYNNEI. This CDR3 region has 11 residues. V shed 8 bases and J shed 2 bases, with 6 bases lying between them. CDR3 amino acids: CASQGNYGYTF. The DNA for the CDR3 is TGTGCCAGCCAGGGGAACTATGGCTACACCTTC.

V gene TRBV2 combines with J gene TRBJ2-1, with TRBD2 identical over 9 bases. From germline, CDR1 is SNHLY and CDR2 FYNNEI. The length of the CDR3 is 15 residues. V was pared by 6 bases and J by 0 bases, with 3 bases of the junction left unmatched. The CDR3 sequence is CASSGLATSYNEQFF. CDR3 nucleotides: TGTGCCAGCAGCGGACTAGCGACCTCCTACAATGAGCAGTTCTTC.

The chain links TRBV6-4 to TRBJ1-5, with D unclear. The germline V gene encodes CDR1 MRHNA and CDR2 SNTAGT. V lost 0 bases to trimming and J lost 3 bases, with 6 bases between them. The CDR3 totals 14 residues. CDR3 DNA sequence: TGTGCCAGCAGTGACTCTCCGGACAATCAGCCCCAGCATTTT. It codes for CASSDSPDNQPQHF.

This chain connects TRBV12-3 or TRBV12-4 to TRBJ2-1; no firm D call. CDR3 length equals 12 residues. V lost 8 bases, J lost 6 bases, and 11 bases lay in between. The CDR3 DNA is TGTGCCAGCTCGTCGAAGGGCAATGAGCAGTTCTTC. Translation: CASSSKGNEQFF.

CDR3 sequence reads: CASRKTSGGDGELFF. The CDR3 DNA reads as TGTGCCAGCAGGAAGACTAGCGGGGGTGACGGGGAGCTGTTTTTT. The chain carries TRBV11-2 and TRBJ2-2, with 12 bases fitting TRBD2. In germline, CDR1 is SGHAT, CDR2 FQNNGV. Unmatched junction bases numbered 6, after V lost 6 bases and J lost 7 bases. The CDR3 extends over 15 amino acids.